Below are 27 T cell receptor beta chains sequenced from a single sample in a study of blood T cell repertoires in COVID-19. This table comes from immunoSEQ multiplex PCR, and its TCRdb copy is limited to in-frame clones, with some not included. The sample consists of about 150,000 clones, roughly four fifths of them appearing once. Sequenced material: PBMCs or T cells enriched from blood (not recorded which). Every receptor here comes from a man aged 50 to 59 who had recovered from COVID-19.

This clone was seen once. V gene TRBV9 combines with J gene TRBJ1-1; the match to TRBD1 covers 9 bases. With V trimmed by 3 bases and J by 5 bases, 8 bases remained unmatched. CDR3 length equals 15 residues. Germline V gene data show CDR1 as SGDLS and CDR2 as YYNGEE. The CDR3 DNA reads as TGTGCCAGCAGCGCACCTGGACAGGGGATGACTGAAGCTTTCTTT. Its protein product is CASSAPGQGMTEAFF. Variable domain in full (rest from reference TRBV9 and TRBJ1-1): DSGVTQTPKHLITATGQRVTLRCSPRSGDLSVYWYQQSLDQGLQFLIQYYNGEERAKGNILERFSAQQFPDLHSELNLSSLELGDSALYFCASSAPGQGMTEAFFGQGTRLTVV.

The chain combines TRBV25-1 with TRBJ2-1; TRBD1 matches at 7 bases. Germline V gives CDR1 MGHDK, CDR2 SYGVNS. V trimming: 4 bases; J trimming: 3 bases; junction bases outside the gene matches: 3. The CDR3 covers 14 residues. The CDR3 nucleotides read TGTGCCAGCAGTGTTAGGACAGGCTACAATGAGCAGTTCTTC. This gives the protein CASSVRTGYNEQFF. Variable domain in full (rest from reference TRBV25-1 and TRBJ2-1): EADIYQTPRYLVIGTGKKITLECSQTMGHDKMYWYQQDPGMELHLIHYSYGVNSTEKGDLSSESTVSRIRTEHFPLTLESARPSHTSQYLCASSVRTGYNEQFFGPGTRLTVL.

This clone has just one count. J is TRBJ2-1 and V is TRBV7-2, with 7 nucleotides matching TRBD1. V lost 4 bases to trimming and J lost 6 bases; unmatched junction nucleotides: 6. CDR3 length: 14 residues. Per germline, CDR1 SGHTA and CDR2 FQGNSA. CDR3 in amino acids: CASSSRTGINEQFF. CDR3 sequence (DNA): TGTGCCAGCAGCTCACGGACAGGAATCAATGAGCAGTTCTTC.

The rearrangement links TRBV7-9 to TRBJ2-7; TRBD1 might be the D (6 bases). Trimming took 5 bases from V and 2 from J, leaving 10 bases between them. The CDR3 is 13 residues long. Germline CDR1 reads SEHNR; CDR2 reads FQNEAQ (reference sequence). DNA of the CDR3: TGTGCCAGCAGCCGGACAGAAGCCTACGAGCAGTACTTC. Protein: CASSRTEAYEQYF.

The chain is built from TRBV29-1 and TRBJ1-2, with a possible D match to TRBD1 (6 bases). The CDR3 loop spans 14 amino acids. The germline V gene has CDR1 SQVTM and CDR2 ANQGSEA. The germline V and J ends were trimmed by 3 bases and 4 bases, with 15 bases remaining between them. The CDR3 region has the DNA TGCAGCGTTGAGGGGGACATCCCCCCCTATGGCTACACCTTC. This gives the protein CSVEGDIPPYGYTF.

V and J are TRBV5-6 and TRBJ2-2; 8 bases map to TRBD1. The J segment lost 4 bases and the V segment lost 1 base, leaving 6 bases of the junction unmatched. This CDR3 has 16 amino acids. CDR1 is SGHDT, CDR2 YYEEEE, per germline. The CDR3 DNA is TGTGCCAGCAGCTTGACATCCAGGGGGCGCACCGGGGAGCTGTTTTTT. Translation: CASSLTSRGRTGELFF.

The chain is built from TRBV5-1 and TRBJ1-4; D is possibly TRBD1 (6 bases). This CDR3 has 17 residues. The V gene lost 4 bases and the J gene lost 0 bases, with 16 bases spanning the gap. Germline-derived CDR1 and CDR2 are SGHRS and YFSETQ. CDR3 loop: CASSATTGISTNEKLFF. The DNA for the CDR3 is TGCGCCAGCAGCGCAACGACAGGAATTTCAACTAATGAAAAACTGTTTTTT.

CDR3 region: CAWSIKRLARTDTQYF. DNA for the CDR3: TGTGCCTGGAGTATAAAAAGGCTAGCGCGCACAGATACGCAGTATTTT. The chain uses TRBV30 and TRBJ2-3; D perhaps matches TRBD2 (6 bases). Trimming removed 2 bases from V and 1 base from J, with 16 bases in between. Germline V CDR1 and CDR2: GTSNPN, SVGIG (reference sequence). This CDR3 has 16 amino acids.

The chain couples TRBV6-4 to TRBJ1-1; D gene unclear. Germline CDR1 and CDR2: MRHNA and SNTAGT. V shed 4 bases and J shed 6 bases, with 15 bases lying between them. The CDR3 consists of 14 residues. Here the CDR3 reads CASSGEPTGSEAFF. The CDR3 nucleotides are TGTGCCAGCAGTGGTGAACCTACGGGGTCTGAAGCTTTCTTT.

The chain combines TRBV18 with TRBJ1-1; TRBD1 aligns across 8 bases. Trimming cost V 5 bases and J 5 bases; bases outside gene matches: 7. From germline, CDR1 is KGHSH and CDR2 LQKENI. The CDR3 has 14 residues. The CDR3: CASSSNRGGTEAFF. CDR3 DNA sequence: TGTGCCAGCTCATCGAACAGGGGGGGGACTGAAGCTTTCTTT.

The chain couples TRBV3-1 (or the pseudogene TRBV3-2) to TRBJ2-3; TRBD2 matches 8 bases. Unmatched junction bases numbered 6, after V lost 4 bases and J lost 0 bases. This CDR3 has 16 amino acids. The germline V gene has CDR1 LGHDT and CDR2 YNNKEL (reference sequence). CDR3 protein: CASSPRGGSSTDTQYF. CDR3 coding DNA: TGTGCCAGCAGCCCCCGCGGGGGGTCTAGCACAGATACGCAGTATTTT.

The rearrangement uses TRBV6-5 and TRBJ2-7; 7 nucleotides line up with TRBD1. The germline gives CDR1 MNHEY, CDR2 SVGAGI. The CDR3 consists of 14 residues. Germline trimming cut 5 bases from V and 3 bases from J; bases unmatched to any gene: 7. CDR3 residues: CASSNDRVRYEQYF. CDR3 nucleotides: TGTGCCAGCAGTAACGACAGGGTTCGCTACGAGCAGTACTTC.

The chain is built from TRBV6-5 and TRBJ2-4; a weak D match, TRBD2 (6 bases). Looked up from germline, CDR1 is MNHEY and CDR2 is SVGAGI. The CDR3 contains 15 residues. V shed 0 bases and J shed 3 bases, with 9 bases lying between them. The CDR3 nucleotides read TGTGCCAGCAGTTACTCGGGGGGTGGCAAAAACATTCAGTACTTC. The encoded protein is CASSYSGGGKNIQYF.

This chain joins TRBV7-9 and TRBJ2-1; 9 positions match TRBD1. The CDR3 extends over 15 amino acids. Trimming cost V 5 bases and J 7 bases; bases outside gene matches: 9. Germline V gives CDR1 SEHNR, CDR2 FQNEAQ (reference sequence). CDR3 in DNA: TGTGCCAGCAGCGACCGGGACAGGGCGAGGAATGAGCAGTTCTTC. Its translation: CASSDRDRARNEQFF.

The V and J genes are TRBV15 and TRBJ2-7; 9 bases match TRBD1. The junction had 13 bases not matched to a gene; V was cut back by 4 bases and J by 6 bases. This CDR3 has 16 amino acids. The germline V gene encodes CDR1 LNHNV and CDR2 YYDKDF (reference sequence). For the CDR3, the DNA is TGTGCCACCAGCACCCCGGGACAGGGACGTTGGTCCGAGCAGTACTTC. Its translation: CATSTPGQGRWSEQYF.

V is TRBV18 and J is TRBJ1-4, with D possibly TRBD1 on 5 matching bases. This CDR3 spans 14 amino acids. V was trimmed by 6 bases and J by 3 bases, leaving 11 bases between them. CDR1 is KGHSH and CDR2 is LQKENI in the germline V gene. The DNA for the CDR3 is TGTGCCAGCTCCCAGGGTGGGGCTAATGAAAAACTGTTTTTT. As protein: CASSQGGANEKLFF.

Points on this clone: Additional DNA sequences in this sample encode the identical CDR3. The CDR3 DNA is TGTGCCAGCAGTTTGGGACAGGACTATGGCTACACCTTC. It yields the protein CASSLGQDYGYTF. V is TRBV12-3 or TRBV12-4 and J is TRBJ1-2; 8 bases match TRBD1. With 3 bases clipped from V and 3 bases from J, the junction kept 0 bases outside the gene matches. The CDR3 spans 13 residues.

The chain recombines TRBV4-1 with TRBJ1-1; TRBD1 is a possible D gene (6 bases). Trimming took 4 bases from V and 5 from J, leaving 17 bases between them. Germline lookup yields CDR1 MGHRA and CDR2 YSYEKL. This CDR3 is 15 amino acids long. The CDR3 nucleotides read TGCGCCAGCAGCCCGCCGGACGCCACAGGGACTGAAGCTTTCTTT. Its protein product is CASSPPDATGTEAFF.

The chain links TRBV2 to TRBJ2-7; D uncertain. The CDR3 sequence is 15 residues long. V lost 3 bases and J 3 bases, leaving 15 bases between the germline ends. Germline CDR1 and CDR2: SNHLY and FYNNEI. The CDR3 is CASSEGQETRYEQYF. The CDR3 DNA follows: TGTGCCAGCAGTGAGGGCCAGGAAACTCGCTACGAGCAGTACTTC.

The V and J genes are TRBV29-1 and TRBJ1-4, with D possibly being TRBD1 (6 bases). The V end was cut by 7 bases, the J end by 8 bases, with 17 bases between. The CDR3 is 13 residues long. Germline loops: CDR1 SQVTM, CDR2 ANQGSEA. The CDR3 DNA reads TGCAGCGCTGGTGCGGGGGGCTTGGAAAAACTGTTTTTT. As protein: CSAGAGGLEKLFF.

CDR3 DNA: TGTGCCAGCATCCTGCGGATCCAAGAGACCCAGTACTTC. The encoded protein is CASILRIQETQYF. V is TRBV2 and J is TRBJ2-5, with unresolved D. Trimming removed 7 bases from V and 1 base from J, with 10 bases in between. The germline gives CDR1 SNHLY, CDR2 FYNNEI. There are 13 residues in the CDR3. The full variable domain, rest sourced from reference TRBV2 and TRBJ2-5, is EPEVTQTPSHQVTQMGQEVILRCVPISNHLYFYWYRQILGQKVEFLVSFYNNEISEKSEIFDDQFSVERPDGSNFTLKIRSTKLEDSAMYFCASILRIQETQYFGPGTRLLVL.

V usage is TRBV30 and J usage is TRBJ1-1, with a tentative D call TRBD1 (5 bases). CDR3 size: 12 residues. From germline, CDR1 is GTSNPN and CDR2 SVGIG (reference sequence). The CDR3 nucleotides read TGTGCTGAGAGGGCCGGGGGACCTGAAGCTTTCTTT. Amino acids: CAERAGGPEAFF.

This chain links TRBV7-2 with TRBJ2-7; D is unresolved. CDR1 and CDR2 (germline): SGHTA, FQGNSA. The V gene lost 5 bases and the J gene lost 0 bases, with 14 bases spanning the gap. The CDR3 sequence is 15 residues long. Written as DNA, the CDR3 is TGTGCCAGCAGCCCCGACATCCTTGTCTCCTACGAGCAGTACTTC. Translation gives CASSPDILVSYEQYF.

The rearrangement links TRBV5-5 to TRBJ2-7; D ambiguous. V gave up 4 bases and J gave up 3 bases, with 17 bases separating them. CDR3 size: 15 residues. Per germline, CDR1 SGHKS and CDR2 YYEKEE (reference sequence). The CDR3 sequence is CASSPRLELNYEQYF. CDR3 DNA sequence: TGTGCCAGCAGCCCCCGACTGGAGCTTAACTACGAGCAGTACTTC. Together with reference TRBV5-5 and TRBJ2-7, the CDR3 gives the full variable domain: DAGVTQSPTHLIKTRGQQVTLRCSPISGHKSVSWYQQVLGQGPQFIFQYYEKEERGRGNFPDRFSARQFPNYSSELNVNALLLGDSALYLCASSPRLELNYEQYFGPGTRLTVT.

This chain joins TRBV4-2 and TRBJ2-5; D is undetermined. V was trimmed by 4 bases and J by 2 bases, leaving 14 bases between them. Germline CDR1 reads LGHNA; CDR2 reads YNFKEQ. CDR3 length: 15 amino acids. CDR3 protein: CASSPSTTQQETQYF. The CDR3 nucleotides are TGTGCCAGCAGCCCCTCGACAACCCAACAAGAGACCCAGTACTTC.

The V and J genes are TRBV2 and TRBJ2-1, with TRBD1 as a possible D gene (5 bases). V was trimmed by 7 bases and J by 0 bases, leaving 16 bases between them. CDR3 length: 16 residues. Germline loops: CDR1 SNHLY, CDR2 FYNNEI. This CDR3 reads CASKLGGHSSYNEQFF. DNA for the CDR3: TGTGCCAGCAAGCTCGGCGGACATAGCTCCTACAATGAGCAGTTCTTC.

The chain recombines TRBV3-1 (or the pseudogene TRBV3-2) with TRBJ2-4; possible D gene TRBD2, 5 bases. The V end lost 4 bases, the J end lost 0 bases, and 10 bases lay between the germline ends. The CDR3 spans 15 residues. Germline values: CDR1 LGHDT, CDR2 YNNKEL (reference sequence). In nucleotides, the CDR3 is TGTGCCAGCAGCCTTGGACTTCTAGCCAAAAACATTCAGTACTTC. Translated, it gives CASSLGLLAKNIQYF.